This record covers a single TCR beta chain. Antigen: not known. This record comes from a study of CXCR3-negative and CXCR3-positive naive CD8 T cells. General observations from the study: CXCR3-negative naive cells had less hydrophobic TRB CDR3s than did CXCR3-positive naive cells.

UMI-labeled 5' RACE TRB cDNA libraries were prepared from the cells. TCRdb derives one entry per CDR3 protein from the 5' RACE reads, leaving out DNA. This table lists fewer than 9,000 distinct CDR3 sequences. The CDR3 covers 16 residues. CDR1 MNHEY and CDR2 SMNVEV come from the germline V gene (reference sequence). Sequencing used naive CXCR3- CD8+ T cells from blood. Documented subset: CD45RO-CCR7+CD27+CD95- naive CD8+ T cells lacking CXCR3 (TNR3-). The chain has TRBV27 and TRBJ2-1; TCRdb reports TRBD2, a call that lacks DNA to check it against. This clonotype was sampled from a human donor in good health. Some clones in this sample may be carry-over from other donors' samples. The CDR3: CASSLLASGSYNEQFF.